The next 27 T cell receptor beta chains were all read from a single sample in a study of cytomegalovirus exposure and HLA in healthy donors. PCR involved 60 Vbeta and 13 Jbeta primers. The assay was immunoSEQ multiplex PCR, and TCRdb's table has in-frame clones only and misses some. The sample table includes around 100,000 clones. The sequenced sample consisted of PBMCs. The receptors here all came from a man between 50 and 59 years old in good health and CMV-seronegative.

V usage is TRBV6-1 and J usage is TRBJ2-2; D may be TRBD2 (6 bases). The CDR3 consists of 16 residues. Per germline, CDR1 MNHNS and CDR2 SASEGT. Trimming shortened V by 0 bases and J by 2 bases, and 10 bases separated the two germline ends. In DNA, the CDR3 is TGTGCCAGCAGTGAAGCAGGCGGGATCAACACCGGGGAGCTGTTTTTT. Protein: CASSEAGGINTGELFF.

This sequence joins TRBV7-2 and TRBJ1-3; 8 bases match TRBD1. Germline CDR1 reads SGHTA; CDR2 reads FQGNSA. CDR3 length: 16 residues. The ends lost 5 bases at V and 0 bases at J; junction bases unmatched: 6. As DNA, the CDR3 is TGTGCCAGCAGCGCCCGACAGGGGAGCTCTGGAAACACCATATATTTT. This gives the protein CASSARQGSSGNTIYF.

The gene calls are TRBV10-2 and TRBJ2-2, with 8 bases aligning to TRBD2. CDR3 length equals 15 residues. V gave up 5 bases and J gave up 6 bases; unmatched junction bases: 8. Germline-derived CDR1 and CDR2 are WSHSY and SAAADI. The DNA for the CDR3 is TGCGCCAGCAGTCTCCCGGGGGGGCCCCCCGGGGAGCTGTTTTTT. This gives the protein CASSLPGGPPGELFF.

The rearrangement links TRBV4-3 to TRBJ2-1; D uncertain. In germline, CDR1 is LGHNA, CDR2 YSLEER. The CDR3 sequence is 15 residues long. V lost 0 bases, J lost 5 bases, and 11 bases lay in between. CDR3 protein: CASSQEWRPDNEQFF. DNA for the CDR3: TGCGCCAGCAGCCAAGAGTGGCGGCCGGACAATGAGCAGTTCTTC.

The chain is built from TRBV11-3 and TRBJ2-1; D perhaps matches TRBD2 (6 bases). This CDR3 comprises 15 residues. Deletions cut 4 bases from V and 1 base from J, with 11 bases between. The germline gives CDR1 SGHNT, CDR2 YENEEA. In DNA form, the CDR3 reads TGTGCCAGCAGCTCGGGACTTACATCCTACAATGAGCAGTTCTTC. Translating it yields CASSSGLTSYNEQFF.

Concerning this clone: Other DNA sequences of this sample code for an identical CDR3. The CDR3 loop reads CASSLGQNTEAFF. The CDR3 DNA reads TGTGCCAGCAGCCTGGGGCAGAACACTGAAGCTTTCTTT. The chain has TRBV7-9 and TRBJ1-1; possible D gene TRBD1, 5 bases. Germline CDR1 is SEHNR and CDR2 is FQNEAQ (reference sequence). The V end was cut by 5 bases, the J end by 1 base, with 8 bases between. The CDR3 has 13 residues.

V and J are TRBV6-6 and TRBJ2-3; 7 bases are shared with TRBD2. Looked up from germline, CDR1 is MNHNY and CDR2 is SVGAGI (reference sequence). V was pared by 5 bases and J by 0 bases, with 5 bases of the junction left unmatched. CDR3 size: 15 residues. The CDR3 region has the DNA TGTGCCAGCAGTCAACTAGCGTTGAGCACAGATACGCAGTATTTT. Protein product: CASSQLALSTDTQYF.

The CDR3 region is CASSLGPGTVDEQYF. The CDR3, as DNA: TGTGCCAGCAGCTTGGGGCCCGGGACAGTAGACGAGCAGTACTTC. The V gene is TRBV5-4, the J gene TRBJ2-7; 7 positions agree with TRBD1. The CDR3 runs 15 residues. Germline trimming cut 0 bases from V and 5 bases from J; bases unmatched to any gene: 8. Per the germline V gene, CDR1 is SGHNT and CDR2 is YYREEE (reference sequence).

The rearrangement joins TRBV12-5 to TRBJ2-3, with 8 nucleotides matching TRBD2. The germline gives CDR1 LGHNT, CDR2 FRNRAP. The CDR3 extends over 13 amino acids. V lost 7 bases and J lost 3; bases outside the gene matches: 3. DNA of the CDR3: TGTGCTAGTGAGCGGGGGAATACAGATACGCAGTATTTT. It yields the protein CASERGNTDTQYF.

V usage is TRBV7-6 and J usage is TRBJ2-1; maybe TRBD1 (5 bases). Deletions cut 1 base from V and 5 bases from J, with 9 bases between. This CDR3 is built from 14 residues. CDR1 and CDR2 from the germline V gene are SGHVS and FNYEAQ. The CDR3 loop is CASSLVPRDNEQFF. As DNA, the CDR3 is TGTGCCAGCAGCTTAGTCCCCAGGGACAATGAGCAGTTCTTC. The variable domain in full, with the rest retrieved from reference TRBV7-6 and TRBJ2-1, is GAGVSQSPRYKVTKRGQDVALRCDPISGHVSLYWYRQALGQGPEFLTYFNYEAQQDKSGLPNDRFSAERPEGSISTLTIQRTEQRDSAMYRCASSLVPRDNEQFFGPGTRLTVL.

The chain recombines TRBV6-1 with TRBJ2-5; 7 bases line up with TRBD1. The CDR3 runs 13 residues. Germline-derived CDR1 and CDR2 are MNHNS and SASEGT. After removal of 6 bases from V and 5 bases from J, the junction contained 6 bases not matched to a gene. CDR3 in amino acids: CASRDRSRETQYF. DNA for the CDR3: TGTGCCAGCAGGGACAGGTCGCGGGAGACCCAGTACTTC.

V and J are TRBV7-2 and TRBJ1-4, with D perhaps TRBD1 (6 bases). Trimming took 4 bases from V and 3 from J, leaving 6 bases between them. The germline gives CDR1 SGHTA, CDR2 FQGNSA. CDR3 length equals 13 residues. The CDR3 DNA is TGTGCCAGCAGCTACAGGGCTAATGAAAAACTGTTTTTT. Its protein product is CASSYRANEKLFF. The complete variable domain, with remaining parts taken from reference TRBV7-2 and TRBJ1-4, reads GAGVSQSPSNKVTEKGKDVELRCDPISGHTALYWYRQSLGQGLEFLIYFQGNSAPDKSGLPSDRFSAERTGGSVSTLTIQRTQQEDSAVYLCASSYRANEKLFFGSGTQLSVL.

This chain connects TRBV12-5 to TRBJ2-1; no clear D. From germline, CDR1 is LGHNT and CDR2 FRNRAP. Trimming cost V 2 bases and J 8 bases, with 10 bases left between them. CDR3 length: 13 residues. The CDR3 sequence: CASGLRWADEQFF. In DNA form, the CDR3 reads TGTGCTAGTGGTTTGCGGTGGGCAGATGAGCAGTTCTTC.

CDR3: CASSREGTWEGYTF. CDR3 nucleotide sequence: TGCGCCAGCAGCCGCGAGGGCACCTGGGAAGGCTACACCTTC. V and J are TRBV4-3 and TRBJ1-2, with unresolved D. The V end lost 4 bases, the J end lost 8 bases, and 17 bases lay between the germline ends. Germline V lookup: CDR1 LGHNA, CDR2 YSLEER. The CDR3 is 14 residues long.

The chain recombines TRBV7-2 with TRBJ1-1; TRBD1 is a possible D gene (6 bases). The CDR3 is made up of 17 amino acids. V was cut by 3 bases and J by 11 bases, with 28 bases left in between. The V gene's germline CDR1 is SGHTA and CDR2 FQGNSA. The CDR3 here is CASSFYPRDTQLTGAFF. CDR3 bases: TGTGCCAGCAGCTTTTACCCCCGGGACACCCAGCTGACTGGGGCTTTCTTT.

The J gene is TRBJ1-1, the V gene TRBV4-1, with a weak D call TRBD1 (5 bases). Germline V gene lookup returns CDR1 MGHRA and CDR2 YSYEKL. There are 16 residues in the CDR3. Trimming stripped 1 base from V and 4 bases from J, with 16 bases between. The CDR3 sequence: CASSQVFAREGTEAFF. Here the CDR3 DNA reads TGCGCCAGCAGCCAAGTCTTTGCCAGGGAGGGCACTGAAGCTTTCTTT.

The chain carries TRBV19 and TRBJ1-5, with 11 positions matching TRBD1. The CDR3 consists of 15 residues. The germline gives CDR1 LNHDA, CDR2 SQIVND (reference sequence). Losses at the gene ends were 4 bases for V and 6 bases for J; bases not matched to a gene: 5. The CDR3, as DNA: TGTGCCAGTAGTACTCGGACAGGGGGCCCTCAGCCCCAGCATTTT. Translation: CASSTRTGGPQPQHF. Combining the CDR3 with reference TRBV19 and TRBJ1-5 gives the whole variable domain DGGITQSPKYLFRKEGQNVTLSCEQNLNHDAMYWYRQDPGQGLRLIYYSQIVNDFQKGDIAEGYSVSREKKESFPLTVTSAQKNPTAFYLCASSTRTGGPQPQHFGDGTRLSIL.

The rearrangement joins TRBV6-5 to TRBJ2-3; D might be TRBD2 (5 bases). The germline CDR1 and CDR2 sequences are MNHEY and SVGAGI. The CDR3 is 13 amino acids. V was cut by 7 bases and J by 5 bases, with 13 bases left in between. The CDR3 region has the DNA TGTGCCAGCATCGGGCTAGCAAAAGATACGCAGTATTTT. Translating gives CASIGLAKDTQYF.

This rearrangement joins TRBV7-8 to TRBJ1-2; 8 bases match TRBD1. The CDR3 covers 13 residues. The V gene end was trimmed by 3 bases and the J gene end by 8 bases; junction bases not matched to a gene: 5. Germline V gene sequence: CDR1 SGHVS, CDR2 FQNEAQ. CDR3 loop: CASSFGQGQGYTF. The DNA for the CDR3 is TGTGCCAGCAGCTTCGGACAGGGTCAAGGCTACACCTTC.

V usage is TRBV29-1 and J usage is TRBJ2-2; D is undetermined. V lost 6 bases and J lost 6, with 8 bases in between. CDR3 length: 11 amino acids. Germline V gives CDR1 SQVTM, CDR2 ANQGSEA. DNA of the CDR3: TGCAGCGTAGCCGGGTCCGGGGAGCTGTTTTTT. It translates to CSVAGSGELFF.

CDR3 DNA sequence: TGTGCCAGCAGTGCAGAACAGGCCGCCCTTTCTAACTATGGCTACACCTTC. It yields the protein CASSAEQAALSNYGYTF. The rearrangement links TRBV2 to TRBJ1-2; the D gene is possibly TRBD1 (5 bases). Trimming removed 4 bases at V and 0 bases at J, with 18 bases between. This CDR3 spans 17 amino acids. Germline V gives CDR1 SNHLY, CDR2 FYNNEI.

The chain has TRBV19 and TRBJ2-1, with TRBD2 matching 7 bases. Per germline, CDR1 LNHDA and CDR2 SQIVND (reference sequence). The CDR3 is made up of 13 amino acids. Trimming at V came to 3 bases and at J to 8 bases, leaving 4 bases not matched to a gene. CDR3 residues: CASSMWREYEQFF. The CDR3 region has the DNA TGTGCCAGTAGTATGTGGCGGGAGTATGAGCAGTTCTTC.

The V and J genes are TRBV5-6 and TRBJ1-5; D gene ambiguous. Germline loops: CDR1 SGHDT, CDR2 YYEEEE. The length of the CDR3 is 12 residues. Deletions cut 2 bases from V and 6 bases from J, with 6 bases between. The CDR3 reads CASSFGGQPQHF. CDR3 nucleotides: TGTGCCAGCAGCTTCGGCGGTCAGCCCCAGCATTTT.

The chain recombines TRBV10-3 with TRBJ1-2; a weak D match, TRBD1 (6 bases). The CDR3 runs to 13 residues. In germline, CDR1 is ENHRY, CDR2 SYGVKD. V gave up 8 bases and J gave up 4 bases, with 14 bases separating them. Here the CDR3 reads CAIGGQNGYGYTF. The CDR3 DNA reads as TGTGCCATCGGTGGACAGAATGGCTATGGCTACACCTTC.

The chain links TRBV4-1 to TRBJ2-2; tentative D call: TRBD1 (6 bases). There are 15 residues in the CDR3. Germline CDR1 MGHRA, CDR2 YSYEKL. Trimming removed 4 bases at V and 6 bases at J, with 15 bases between. This chain's CDR3 is CASSPFTGMAGELFF. The CDR3 DNA is TGCGCCAGCAGCCCTTTCACAGGGATGGCCGGGGAGCTGTTTTTT.

The chain links TRBV4-3 to TRBJ2-7, with 11 bases identical to TRBD2. Germline V lookup: CDR1 LGHNA, CDR2 YSLEER. The CDR3 spans 16 residues. V lost 0 bases to trimming and J lost 3 bases; unmatched junction nucleotides: 4. Here the CDR3 reads CASSQESLAGGYEQYF. The DNA for the CDR3 is TGCGCCAGCAGCCAAGAGAGCCTAGCGGGAGGCTACGAGCAGTACTTC.

The gene calls are TRBV9 and TRBJ1-1; D is uncertain. CDR3 length: 13 residues. The V end lost 0 bases, the J end lost 2 bases, and 5 bases lay between the germline ends. Germline loops: CDR1 SGDLS, CDR2 YYNGEE. CDR3 amino acids: CASSVDSNTEAFF. CDR3 DNA: TGTGCCAGCAGCGTAGACAGTAACACTGAAGCTTTCTTT.